Below are 29 T cell receptor beta chains sequenced from a single sample in a study of CD8 T cells in Susac syndrome. After extraction with the RNeasy kit, roughly 0.5 to 1 ug of the RNA was reverse transcribed using random hexamers. TCRdb re-called the immunoSEQ multiplex PCR reads through MiXCR, storing one row per CDR3 protein. The table shows about 180,000 distinct CDR3 sequences, with approximately 94% occurring only once. Source material: CD4+ T cells from PBMCs. Receptors were obtained from a human donor with Susac syndrome.

The chain links TRBV12-3 or TRBV12-4 to TRBJ1-5; D is undetermined. This CDR3 spans 16 amino acids. The V end lost 3 bases, the J end lost 0 bases, and 12 bases lay between the germline ends. As DNA, the CDR3 is TGTGCCAGCAGTTTGCAGGTACCTTATAGCAATCAGCCCCAGCATTTT. This sequence encodes CASSLQVPYSNQPQHF.

This chain joins TRBV12-3 or TRBV12-4 and TRBJ1-1; TRBD1 is a possible D gene (5 bases). The V gene lost 4 bases and the J gene lost 4 bases, with 16 bases spanning the gap. The CDR3 contains 15 residues. This CDR3 reads CASSSLGRGGTEAFF. The CDR3 coding sequence is TGTGCCAGCAGTTCACTGGGACGCGGGGGCACTGAAGCTTTCTTT.

The rearrangement links TRBV5-6 to TRBJ2-7; possible D gene TRBD1, 5 bases. CDR1 and CDR2 from the germline V gene are SGHDT and YYEEEE. The length of the CDR3 is 11 residues. Trimming left V 4 bases short and J 8 bases short, with 10 bases between. The CDR3 spells CASSPYRKQYF. CDR3 nucleotides: TGTGCCAGCAGCCCCTACAGGAAGCAGTACTTC. The whole variable domain, remainder taken from reference TRBV5-6 and TRBJ2-7, is DAGVTQSPTHLIKTRGQQVTLRCSPKSGHDTVSWYQQALGQGPQFIFQYYEEEERQRGNFPDRFSGHQFPNYSSELNVNALLLGDSALYLCASSPYRKQYFGPGTRLTVT.

The chain couples TRBV7-6 to TRBJ2-6; no clear D. With 5 bases removed from V and 0 bases from J, the gap between germline ends came to 8 bases. The CDR3 runs to 15 residues. Germline assignment: CDR1 SGHVS and CDR2 FNYEAQ. The CDR3 reads CASSPINSGANVLTF. The CDR3 DNA follows: TGTGCCAGCAGCCCGATCAACTCTGGGGCCAACGTCCTGACTTTC.

The chain couples TRBV4-2 to TRBJ2-1, with 8 bases that match TRBD2. J gave up 6 bases and V 0 bases, and 7 bases lay outside the gene matches. This CDR3 is built from 16 residues. Germline V gene sequence: CDR1 LGHNA, CDR2 YNFKEQ. The CDR3 DNA is TGTGCCAGCAGCCAAGATATTGGCAGCGGGGGCAATGAGCAGTTCTTC. Protein sequence: CASSQDIGSGGNEQFF.

This sequence joins TRBV19 and TRBJ1-5; D not certain. The CDR3 extends over 12 amino acids. Germline V gene lookup returns CDR1 LNHDA and CDR2 SQIVND (reference sequence). The V end was cut by 1 base, the J end by 4 bases, with 2 bases between. The CDR3 DNA is TGTGCCAGTAGTATAGGGAATCAGCCCCAGCATTTT. Amino acid sequence: CASSIGNQPQHF.

The rearrangement links TRBV6-5 to TRBJ2-7, with 7 bases lining up with TRBD1. Germline V CDR1 and CDR2: MNHEY, SVGAGI. V lost 6 bases, J lost 3 bases, and 11 bases stayed unmatched. The CDR3 loop spans 15 amino acids. DNA for the CDR3: TGTGCCAGCAGCCGCCGGACAGGCTCTTTCTACGAGCAGTACTTC. It codes for CASSRRTGSFYEQYF.

The chain combines TRBV10-2 with TRBJ2-2; 7 bases match TRBD2. Germline V CDR1 and CDR2: WSHSY, SAAADI. The CDR3 covers 14 residues. Unmatched junction bases numbered 7, after V lost 8 bases and J lost 4 bases. CDR3 sequence (DNA): TGCGCCAGCCGCGGGGGTTACCTCACCGGGGAGCTGTTTTTT. Protein: CASRGGYLTGELFF.

The V and J genes are TRBV4-2 and TRBJ2-5; D possibly corresponds to TRBD2 (6 bases). V lost 0 bases and J 2 bases, leaving 10 bases between the germline ends. The germline V gene encodes CDR1 LGHNA and CDR2 YNFKEQ. The CDR3 runs to 15 residues. CDR3 in DNA: TGTGCCAGCAGCCAAGAGGGGACTCCACAAGAGACCCAGTACTTC. It yields the protein CASSQEGTPQETQYF.

The CDR3 protein is CASSSTWSRPQHF. CDR3 coding DNA: TGTGCCAGCAGTTCGACCTGGAGTCGGCCCCAGCATTTT. V usage is TRBV6-5 and J usage is TRBJ1-5; no definite D call. The germline gives CDR1 MNHEY, CDR2 SVGAGI. The CDR3 extends over 13 amino acids. The germline V and J ends were trimmed by 4 bases and 9 bases, with 13 bases remaining between them.

This clonotype came up once. J is TRBJ2-2 and V is TRBV5-6, with D possibly TRBD1 on 6 matching bases. Between the trimmed V and J ends, which lost 3 bases and 1 base, there was a span of 10 bases. The V gene's germline CDR1 is SGHDT and CDR2 YYEEEE. There are 15 residues in the CDR3. CDR3 in DNA: TGTGCCAGCAGCTACCTGACAGGGAACACCGGGGAGCTGTTTTTT. Translating gives CASSYLTGNTGELFF.

This clonotype was recorded only once. The chain links TRBV18 to TRBJ1-2; the D is unclear. V was shortened by 3 bases and J by 8 bases, with 10 bases between the two germline ends. Germline V CDR1 and CDR2: KGHSH, LQKENI. The CDR3 covers 12 residues. This CDR3 reads CASSPIAGGYTF. DNA for the CDR3: TGTGCCAGCTCACCCATCGCCGGCGGCTACACCTTC. Using reference TRBV18 and TRBJ1-2 for the parts outside the CDR3, the full variable domain is NAGVMQNPRHLVRRRGQEARLRCSPMKGHSHVYWYRQLPEEGLKFMVYLQKENIIDESGMPKERFSAEFPKEGPSILRIQQVVRGDSAAYFCASSPIAGGYTFGSGTRLTVV.

V gene TRBV4-3 combines with J gene TRBJ1-2; maybe TRBD1 (6 bases). V was cut by 4 bases and J by 8 bases, with 14 bases left in between. Germline V gene data show CDR1 as LGHNA and CDR2 as YSLEER. The CDR3 runs 13 residues. DNA of the CDR3: TGCGCCAGCAGCCTGACAGGTCTTACGGGCTACACCTTC. Residues: CASSLTGLTGYTF.

The V and J genes are TRBV20-1 and TRBJ2-3; TRBD2 aligns across 8 bases. The CDR3 consists of 12 residues. Germline V lookup: CDR1 DFQATT, CDR2 SNEGSKA (reference sequence). CDR3 in amino acids: CRPAGAEDTQYF. CDR3 nucleotide sequence: TGCAGACCAGCGGGGGCGGAAGATACGCAGTATTTT.

The chain recombines TRBV5-4 with TRBJ2-5; no reliable D call. V shed 6 bases and J shed 7 bases, with 16 bases lying between them. The CDR3 loop spans 13 amino acids. Germline values: CDR1 SGHNT, CDR2 YYREEE (reference sequence). The CDR3 DNA is TGTGCCAGCACTCTAGAGCGTGTCGGGACCCAGTACTTC. Translating gives CASTLERVGTQYF.

The chain combines TRBV2 with TRBJ2-7, with TRBD1 identical over 8 bases. The V segment lost 2 bases and the J segment 6 bases; nucleotides outside the gene matches: 9. The CDR3 has 15 amino acids. Germline CDR1 SNHLY, CDR2 FYNNEI. In DNA, the CDR3 is TGTGCCAGCAGTGAAATGGGACAGGTAACCGGCGAGCAGTACTTC. This codes for CASSEMGQVTGEQYF.

The chain employs TRBV19 and TRBJ1-1, with D perhaps matching TRBD1 (6 bases). The germline V gene has CDR1 LNHDA and CDR2 SQIVND (reference sequence). This CDR3 contains 13 residues. Trimming removed 6 bases from V and 0 bases from J, with 8 bases in between. CDR3 DNA sequence: TGTGCCAGTAGCGACAGGCTGAACACTGAAGCTTTCTTT. Encoded protein: CASSDRLNTEAFF.

This chain uses TRBV30 with TRBJ1-1; no firm D call. The germline V and J ends were trimmed by 2 bases and 8 bases, with 12 bases remaining between them. This CDR3 is built from 12 residues. Germline V CDR1 and CDR2: GTSNPN, SVGIG (reference sequence). CDR3 sequence: CAWSPSGEEAFF. CDR3 bases: TGTGCCTGGAGTCCTTCCGGGGAGGAAGCTTTCTTT.

This clonotype showed up just a few times. V usage is TRBV11-2 and J usage is TRBJ2-2; D gene uncertain. The germline CDR1 and CDR2 sequences are SGHAT and FQNNGV. The CDR3 has 15 residues. V lost 3 bases to trimming and J lost 0 bases, with 8 bases between them. The DNA of the CDR3 is TGTGCCAGCAGCTTTCACAGAGCGAACACCGGGGAGCTGTTTTTT. It specifies CASSFHRANTGELFF. The whole variable domain, remainder taken from reference TRBV11-2 and TRBJ2-2, is EAGVAQSPRYKIIEKRQSVAFWCNPISGHATLYWYQQILGQGPKLLIQFQNNGVVDDSQLPKDRFSAERLKGVDSTLKIQPAKLEDSAVYLCASSFHRANTGELFFGEGSRLTVL.

The CDR3 loop is CASSQDPGAPNQPQHF. CDR3 nucleotide sequence: TGCGCCAGCAGCCAAGATCCCGGGGCTCCCAATCAGCCCCAGCATTTT. This chain uses TRBV4-1 with TRBJ1-5; TRBD1 might be the D (5 bases). The CDR3 is made up of 16 amino acids. The ends were cut back, 0 bases at V and 3 bases at J, with 12 bases in the middle. The germline V gene has CDR1 MGHRA and CDR2 YSYEKL.

The gene calls are TRBV6-2 or TRBV6-3 and TRBJ1-2; D possibly corresponds to TRBD1 (5 bases). Germline CDR1 and CDR2: MNHEY and SVGEGT. The CDR3 is 14 residues long. V was shortened by 7 bases and J by 4 bases, with 16 bases between the two germline ends. The CDR3 is CASNHRDPPYGYTF. In DNA form, the CDR3 reads TGTGCCAGCAATCACCGGGACCCCCCCTATGGCTACACCTTC.

In this sample, this clonotype turned up once. The V call is TRBV7-3, the J call TRBJ2-3; 9 bases map to TRBD2. The CDR3 loop spans 18 amino acids. The germline V gene has CDR1 SGHTA and CDR2 FQGTGA. After removal of 1 base from V and 3 bases from J, the junction contained 11 bases not matched to a gene. CDR3 protein: CASSLIGPTSGRTDTQYF. The CDR3, as DNA: TGTGCCAGCAGCTTAATCGGCCCGACTAGCGGTCGGACAGATACGCAGTATTTT. Combining the CDR3 with reference TRBV7-3 and TRBJ2-3 gives the whole variable domain GAGVSQTPSNKVTEKGKYVELRCDPISGHTALYWYRQSLGQGPEFLIYFQGTGAADDSGLPNDRFFAVRPEGSVSTLKIQRTERGDSAVYLCASSLIGPTSGRTDTQYFGPGTRLTVL.

The V call is TRBV6-1, the J call TRBJ1-2, with unresolved D. The V end lost 0 bases, the J end lost 4 bases, and 12 bases lay between the germline ends. Looked up from germline, CDR1 is MNHNS and CDR2 is SASEGT. This CDR3 comprises 15 residues. The CDR3 region has the DNA TGTGCCAGCAGTGAAGCAGGGAGGTTCCCCTATGGCTACACCTTC. It encodes CASSEAGRFPYGYTF.

The chain is built from TRBV5-5 and TRBJ2-6; 14 positions match TRBD2. In germline, CDR1 is SGHKS, CDR2 YYEKEE (reference sequence). The CDR3 runs 18 residues. The V and J ends lost 4 bases and 4 bases, in that order; junction bases with no gene match: 7. The CDR3 nucleotides read TGTGCCAGCAGCCCTCGACTAGCGGGGGGGTTAGGGGCCAACGTCCTGACTTTC. Translation: CASSPRLAGGLGANVLTF.

The genes are TRBV29-1 and TRBJ1-1, with D perhaps TRBD1 (5 bases). Trimming left V 4 bases short and J 6 bases short, with 9 bases between. Germline V CDR1 and CDR2: SQVTM, ANQGSEA. CDR3 length: 11 amino acids. The CDR3 nucleotides are TGCAGCGTTGCAAGGGGATCTGAAGCTTTCTTT. Translating gives CSVARGSEAFF.

J is TRBJ1-5 and V is TRBV19; D is possibly TRBD1 (5 bases). The CDR3 runs 16 residues. Germline V gene lookup returns CDR1 LNHDA and CDR2 SQIVND (reference sequence). Trimming left V 3 bases short and J 1 base short, with 13 bases between. Here the CDR3 reads CASSMSPGSSNQPQHF. The CDR3 DNA reads as TGTGCCAGTAGTATGTCCCCAGGGAGCAGCAATCAGCCCCAGCATTTT.

CDR3 protein: CASSSSSLQGAGEQYF. CDR3 bases: TGTGCCAGCAGCTCAAGCTCCCTACAGGGGGCGGGCGAGCAGTACTTC. The chain links TRBV5-4 to TRBJ2-7; 9 bases are a match to TRBD1. The CDR3 totals 16 residues. Germline CDR1 reads SGHNT; CDR2 reads YYREEE (reference sequence). V trimming: 3 bases; J trimming: 6 bases; junction bases outside the gene matches: 13.

The chain carries TRBV4-3 and TRBJ2-3; 8 bases map to TRBD2. CDR1 and CDR2 (germline): LGHNA, YSLEER. The CDR3 length is 16 residues. The trim removed 4 bases at V and 5 bases at J, leaving 11 bases unmatched. The CDR3 loop reads CASSRGTSGGRDTQYF. The CDR3 coding sequence is TGCGCCAGCAGCCGGGGGACGAGCGGGGGTAGAGATACGCAGTATTTT.

The CDR3 DNA reads TGCAGTGCGCTCCCTCTCAACACCGGGGAGCTGTTTTTT. This sequence encodes CSALPLNTGELFF. The rearrangement links TRBV20-1 to TRBJ2-2, with D hard to call. The CDR3 runs to 13 residues. V shed 6 bases and J shed 2 bases, with 10 bases lying between them. Germline V gene sequence: CDR1 DFQATT, CDR2 SNEGSKA (reference sequence).